These T cell receptor beta chains were read from a single sample in a study of T cell responses to AZD1222 COVID-19 vaccine. Profiling relied on immunoSEQ multiplex PCR, and the TCRdb table lists in-frame clones only, not all of them. Altogether about 84,000 clones are present, 70% to 90% being singletons, with the ten largest covering about 1.6%. Specimen: peripheral blood, collected on day 0 of AZD1222 vaccination. The receptors come from an adult in good health. The CDR3 runs from the conserved cysteine through the conserved F or W. The D gene is left open where the match is weak. Where a row states a size, it is once, few, many or the class of an expanded clone; other rows omit it.

D: -
J: TRBJ2-1
size: medium-sized
V: TRBV7-3
length: 11
CDR3: CASSSNNEQFF
DNA: TGTGCCAGCAGCTCCAATAATGAGCAGTTCTTC

D: TRBD1
J: TRBJ1-5
size: -
V: TRBV19
length: 16
CDR3: CASSIRQGAIEQPQHF
DNA: TGTGCCAGTAGTATACGTCAGGGGGCCATAGAACAGCCCCAGCATTTT

D: -
J: TRBJ2-3
size: -
V: TRBV30
length: 11
CDR3: CAWSVSLMQYF
DNA: TGTGCCTGGAGTGTATCTTTGATGCAGTATTTT

D: TRBD1
J: TRBJ1-1
size: -
V: TRBV5-8
length: 19
CDR3: CASSLALTGGFFRNPEAFF
DNA: TGTGCCAGCAGCTTAGCATTGACAGGGGGCTTCTTTAGGAACCCTGAAGCTTTCTTT

D: TRBD1
J: TRBJ1-1
size: -
V: TRBV19
length: 12
CDR3: CASSLQGVLTFF
DNA: TGTGCCAGTAGTCTCCAGGGGGTCCTGACTTTCTTT

D: -
J: TRBJ1-1
size: -
V: TRBV6-5
length: 13
CDR3: CASNPSLGQGPFF
DNA: TGTGCCAGCAACCCTTCACTCGGGCAGGGACCTTTCTTT

D: -
J: TRBJ2-7
size: -
V: TRBV12-5
length: 11
CDR3: CASGLNYEQYF
DNA: TGTGCTAGTGGTCTAAACTACGAGCAGTACTTC

D: -
J: TRBJ2-7
size: -
V: TRBV19
length: 12
CDR3: CASSIPLHEQYF
DNA: TGTGCCAGTAGTATACCCCTCCACGAGCAGTACTTC

D: -
J: TRBJ2-1
size: -
V: TRBV30
length: 11
CDR3: CAWSSANEQFF
DNA: TGTGCCTGGAGTTCGGCTAATGAGCAGTTCTTC

D: TRBD2
J: TRBJ2-2
size: -
V: TRBV5-1
length: 17
CDR3: CASSLDRLAGAIGELFF
DNA: TGCGCCAGCAGCTTGGATAGACTAGCGGGAGCTATCGGGGAGCTGTTTTTT

D: -
J: TRBJ2-3
size: few
V: TRBV6-2/TRBV6-3
length: 16
CDR3: CASSPHRSRITDTQYF
DNA: TGTGCCAGCAGCCCCCACCGATCCAGGATCACAGATACGCAGTATTTT

D: TRBD2
J: TRBJ2-1
size: few
V: TRBV6-1
length: 17
CDR3: CASSERIGLAGGNEQFF
DNA: TGTGCCAGCAGTGAGAGGATTGGTCTAGCGGGGGGGAATGAGCAGTTCTTC

D: TRBD2
J: TRBJ2-7
size: -
V: TRBV14
length: 13
CDR3: CASHLSGSYEQYF
DNA: TGTGCCAGCCATCTAAGCGGGAGCTACGAGCAGTACTTC

D: TRBD1
J: TRBJ1-5
size: -
V: TRBV6-5
length: 15
CDR3: CASRLDRGWNQPQHF
DNA: TGTGCCAGCAGGCTCGACAGGGGTTGGAATCAGCCCCAGCATTTT

D: -
J: TRBJ2-1
size: -
V: TRBV6-2/TRBV6-3
length: 12
CDR3: CASSYEAFEQFF
DNA: TGTGCCAGCAGTTACGAGGCGTTCGAGCAGTTCTTC

D: TRBD2
J: TRBJ2-1
size: -
V: TRBV7-9
length: 14
CDR3: CASSPGTSANEQFF
DNA: TGTGCCAGCAGCCCCGGGACTAGCGCCAATGAGCAGTTCTTC

D: TRBD2
J: TRBJ2-2
size: -
V: TRBV28
length: 17
CDR3: CASSPSRLAGRVGELFF
DNA: TGTGCCAGCAGTCCCTCCCGACTAGCAGGACGGGTCGGGGAGCTGTTTTTT

D: TRBD1
J: TRBJ1-5
size: -
V: TRBV27
length: 15
CDR3: CASSLSGGAGQPQHF
DNA: TGTGCCAGCAGTTTATCAGGGGGCGCCGGTCAGCCCCAGCATTTT

D: -
J: TRBJ1-4
size: -
V: TRBV13
length: 16
CDR3: CASSSGGARTNEKLFF
DNA: TGTGCCAGCAGCTCCGGGGGGGCGAGGACTAATGAAAAACTGTTTTTT

D: -
J: TRBJ1-1
size: -
V: TRBV6-5
length: 13
CDR3: CASIADGNTEAFF
DNA: TGTGCCAGCATCGCCGACGGGAACACTGAAGCTTTCTTT

D: TRBD1
J: TRBJ2-2
size: -
V: TRBV9
length: 16
CDR3: CASSVDRGWDTGELFF
DNA: TGTGCCAGCAGCGTGGACAGGGGCTGGGACACCGGGGAGCTGTTTTTT

D: -
J: TRBJ2-2
size: -
V: TRBV21-1
length: 15
CDR3: CASSNQRGGTGELFF
DNA: TGTGCCAGCAGCAACCAGAGGGGTGGCACCGGGGAGCTGTTTTTT

D: -
J: TRBJ2-1
size: -
V: TRBV11-3
length: 18
CDR3: CASSLGGEGAASYNEQFF
DNA: TGTGCCAGCAGCTTAGGAGGGGAGGGGGCAGCCTCCTACAATGAGCAGTTCTTC

D: -
J: TRBJ2-2
size: few
V: TRBV2
length: 12
CDR3: CASREPRRELFF
DNA: TGTGCCAGCAGGGAGCCGAGGAGGGAGCTGTTTTTT

D: -
J: TRBJ1-2
size: -
V: TRBV6-2/TRBV6-3
length: 13
CDR3: CASSWTAFYGYTF
DNA: TGTGCCAGCAGTTGGACAGCGTTCTATGGCTACACCTTC

D: -
J: TRBJ1-5
size: -
V: TRBV2
length: 15
CDR3: CASSEDRPSNQPQHF
DNA: TGTGCCAGCAGTGAAGACAGACCCAGCAATCAGCCCCAGCATTTT

D: -
J: TRBJ1-4
size: -
V: TRBV5-6
length: 17
CDR3: CASSRGAGDATNEKLFF
DNA: TGTGCCAGCAGCAGGGGGGCGGGGGACGCAACTAATGAAAAACTGTTTTTT

D: -
J: TRBJ1-5
size: -
V: TRBV6-2/TRBV6-3
length: 16
CDR3: CASSSLTPYSNQPQHF
DNA: TGTGCCAGCAGTTCACTGACACCTTATAGCAATCAGCCCCAGCATTTT

D: -
J: TRBJ2-3
size: -
V: TRBV5-1
length: 19
CDR3: CASSLAQVTRSYYTDTQYF
DNA: TGCGCCAGCAGCTTGGCACAGGTTACACGGAGCTATTACACAGATACGCAGTATTTT

D: TRBD1
J: TRBJ1-4
size: -
V: TRBV18
length: 15
CDR3: CASSPGTGDNEKLFF
DNA: TGTGCCAGCTCACCGGGGACAGGGGATAATGAAAAACTGTTTTTT

D: -
J: TRBJ2-2
size: -
V: TRBV5-1
length: 14
CDR3: CASSLAVRSGELFF
DNA: TGCGCCAGCAGCTTGGCCGTGCGATCCGGGGAGCTGTTTTTT